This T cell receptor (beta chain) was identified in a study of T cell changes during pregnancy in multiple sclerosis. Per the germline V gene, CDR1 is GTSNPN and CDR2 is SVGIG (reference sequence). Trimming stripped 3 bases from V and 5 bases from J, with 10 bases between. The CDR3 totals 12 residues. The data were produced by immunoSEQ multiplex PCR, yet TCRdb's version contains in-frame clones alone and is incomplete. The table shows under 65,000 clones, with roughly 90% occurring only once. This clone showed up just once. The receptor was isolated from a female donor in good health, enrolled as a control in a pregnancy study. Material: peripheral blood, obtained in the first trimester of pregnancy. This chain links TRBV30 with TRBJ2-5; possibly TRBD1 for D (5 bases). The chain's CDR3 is CAWRGVGETQYF. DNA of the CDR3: TGTGCCTGGAGAGGGGTAGGTGAGACCCAGTACTTC.